The 15 T cell receptor beta chains below all came from one sample that was sequenced in a study of cytomegalovirus exposure and HLA in healthy donors. The PCR used 60 Vbeta and 13 Jbeta primers. The data were produced by immunoSEQ multiplex PCR, yet TCRdb's version contains in-frame clones alone and is incomplete. The sample shows roughly 93,000 clones, around two thirds of them seen only once. Sequencing was done on a sample of PBMCs. Every receptor here comes from a male donor in good health and CMV-seronegative.

V gene TRBV6-5 combines with J gene TRBJ1-5; a possible D gene is TRBD1 (6 bases). Trimming cost V 6 bases and J 5 bases, with 17 bases left between them. The germline V gene has CDR1 MNHEY and CDR2 SVGAGI. There are 15 residues in the CDR3. In nucleotides, the CDR3 is TGTGCCAGCAGACTGGACAGTTCCTTTTATCAGCCCCAGCATTTT. It yields the protein CASRLDSSFYQPQHF.

This clone was observed once. V gene TRBV28 combines with J gene TRBJ2-5; TRBD2 aligns across 7 bases. This CDR3 region has 16 residues. The germline gives CDR1 MDHEN, CDR2 SYDVKM. V trimming: 8 bases; J trimming: 4 bases; junction bases outside the gene matches: 16. The CDR3, as DNA: TGTGCCAGCTGGCCCGGGGGTGCGGGAGAAGGAGAGACCCAGTACTTC. Encoded protein: CASWPGGAGEGETQYF.

The chain employs TRBV5-4 and TRBJ2-1; D unresolved. This CDR3 has 11 amino acids. V lost 3 bases to trimming and J lost 5 bases, with 3 bases between them. The germline V gene encodes CDR1 SGHNT and CDR2 YYREEE (reference sequence). CDR3 nucleotides: TGTGCCAGCAGCTCTAACAATGAGCAGTTCTTC. Its translation: CASSSNNEQFF.

V is TRBV11-3 and J is TRBJ2-5, with 9 nucleotides matching TRBD2. Germline trimming cut 1 base from V and 4 bases from J; bases unmatched to any gene: 7. The CDR3 runs to 16 residues. Germline CDR1 and CDR2: SGHNT and YENEEA. CDR3 sequence (DNA): TGTGCCAGCAGCTTAGGGGCGCTAGCGGGAAGAGAGACCCAGTACTTC. Its translation is CASSLGALAGRETQYF.

This chain links TRBV28 with TRBJ1-2, with 9 bases matching TRBD1. Losses at the gene ends were 3 bases for V and 6 bases for J; bases not matched to a gene: 8. The germline gives CDR1 MDHEN, CDR2 SYDVKM. This CDR3 has 15 amino acids. Here the CDR3 reads CASSFPGGQGDGYTF. Here the CDR3 DNA reads TGTGCCAGCAGTTTCCCCGGGGGACAGGGCGATGGCTACACCTTC.

The J gene is TRBJ2-1, the V gene TRBV2; D gene uncertain. The CDR3 length is 13 residues. V lost 10 bases, J lost 8 bases, and 18 bases lay in between. CDR1 is SNHLY, CDR2 FYNNEI, per germline. Here the CDR3 reads CATRPYSTDEQFF. The CDR3 DNA sequence: TGTGCCACCCGCCCCTACAGCACGGATGAGCAGTTCTTC.

V gene TRBV2 combines with J gene TRBJ1-1, with D unresolved. Trimming removed 4 bases from V and 6 bases from J, with 9 bases in between. This CDR3 region has 12 residues. The V gene's germline CDR1 is SNHLY and CDR2 FYNNEI. The CDR3 sequence: CASSVTRSEAFF. The CDR3 DNA reads as TGTGCCAGCAGTGTGACACGGTCTGAAGCTTTCTTT.

This clone showed up just once. The gene calls are TRBV28 and TRBJ2-2; 8 positions match TRBD1. Germline CDR1 reads MDHEN; CDR2 reads SYDVKM. Unmatched junction bases numbered 10, after V lost 4 bases and J lost 0 bases. This CDR3 contains 18 residues. CDR3 in DNA: TGTGCCAGCAGTTCTTTCGTCCAGGGGGCGGCGAACACCGGGGAGCTGTTTTTT. The encoded protein is CASSSFVQGAANTGELFF.

J is TRBJ1-3 and V is TRBV5-4; D uncertain. From germline, CDR1 is SGHNT and CDR2 YYREEE (reference sequence). The CDR3 extends over 14 amino acids. The V end was cut by 1 base, the J end by 4 bases, with 9 bases between. DNA of the CDR3: TGTGCCAGCAGCTTGTGGGGAGACGGAAACACCATATATTTT. Translating it yields CASSLWGDGNTIYF.

V gene TRBV7-9 combines with J gene TRBJ2-3; 10 bases are a match to TRBD1. Germline-derived CDR1 and CDR2 are SEHNR and FQNEAQ (reference sequence). CDR3 length equals 14 residues. Trimming took 5 bases from V and 3 from J; bases not matched to a gene: 2. CDR3 sequence: CASSEGQGTDTQYF. The CDR3 nucleotides are TGTGCCAGCAGCGAGGGACAGGGGACAGATACGCAGTATTTT.

The J gene is TRBJ1-3, the V gene TRBV7-2; 8 nucleotides match TRBD1. V lost 1 base and J lost 0; bases outside the gene matches: 2. Germline V gene data show CDR1 as SGHTA and CDR2 as FQGNSA. The CDR3 spans 16 residues. The CDR3 here is CASSLVGQGSGNTIYF. The CDR3 nucleotides are TGTGCCAGCAGCTTAGTAGGACAGGGCTCTGGAAACACCATATATTTT.

The chain uses TRBV11-1 and TRBJ2-5; TRBD2 matches 12 bases. CDR3 length equals 16 residues. Germline-derived CDR1 and CDR2 are SGHAT and FQDESV (reference sequence). V shed 5 bases and J 3 bases; nucleotides not matched to a gene: 7. CDR3 protein: CASSPARTSGKETQYF. The CDR3 coding sequence is TGTGCCAGCAGCCCAGCTCGGACTAGCGGGAAAGAGACCCAGTACTTC.

The genes are TRBV2 and TRBJ2-7; D may be TRBD2 (5 bases). V shed 7 bases and J shed 2 bases, with 15 bases lying between them. Germline CDR1 and CDR2: SNHLY and FYNNEI. The CDR3 totals 14 residues. The CDR3 coding sequence is TGTGCCAGCAACGTCGGGAAACCTCCCTACGAGCAGTACTTC. It yields the protein CASNVGKPPYEQYF. The complete variable domain, with remaining parts taken from reference TRBV2 and TRBJ2-7, reads EPEVTQTPSHQVTQMGQEVILRCVPISNHLYFYWYRQILGQKVEFLVSFYNNEISEKSEIFDDQFSVERPDGSNFTLKIRSTKLEDSAMYFCASNVGKPPYEQYFGPGTRLTVT.

The rearrangement links TRBV10-3 to TRBJ2-2, with 7 bases that match TRBD1. The CDR3 is 13 residues long. Germline trimming cut 11 bases from V and 8 bases from J; bases unmatched to any gene: 11. Germline V lookup: CDR1 ENHRY, CDR2 SYGVKD. The CDR3 nucleotides are TGTGCCCTGGCGGCAGGGGGTCAGGGGGAGCTGTTTTTT. This gives the protein CALAAGGQGELFF.

V usage is TRBV9 and J usage is TRBJ1-5; 8 bases are shared with TRBD1. The CDR3 contains 16 residues. V shed 3 bases and J 4 bases; nucleotides not matched to a gene: 9. From germline, CDR1 is SGDLS and CDR2 YYNGEE. The CDR3 DNA follows: TGTGCCAGCAGCGCAGGGGGCACGTATGGTAATCAGCCCCAGCATTTT. It translates to CASSAGGTYGNQPQHF. The full variable domain, in which reference TRBV9 and TRBJ1-5 provide the parts outside the CDR3, is DSGVTQTPKHLITATGQRVTLRCSPRSGDLSVYWYQQSLDQGLQFLIQYYNGEERAKGNILERFSAQQFPDLHSELNLSSLELGDSALYFCASSAGGTYGNQPQHFGDGTRLSIL.